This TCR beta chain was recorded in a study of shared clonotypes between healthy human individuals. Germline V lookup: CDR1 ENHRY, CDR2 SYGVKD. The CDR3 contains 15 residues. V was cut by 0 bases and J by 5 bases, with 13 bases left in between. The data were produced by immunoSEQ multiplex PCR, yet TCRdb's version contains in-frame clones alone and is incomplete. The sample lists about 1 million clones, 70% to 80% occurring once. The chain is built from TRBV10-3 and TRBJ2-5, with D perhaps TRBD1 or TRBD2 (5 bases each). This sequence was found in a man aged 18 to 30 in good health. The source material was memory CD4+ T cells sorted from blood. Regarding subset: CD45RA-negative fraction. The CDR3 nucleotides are TGTGCCATCAGTGAGTCGGGGACGGGGTTGGAGACCCAGTACTTC. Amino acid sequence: CAISESGTGLETQYF.